A few counts support the clone carrying this TCR beta chain. The sample originates from a study of identical twins. TCRdb processed the 5' RACE reads anew with MiXCR; each CDR3 protein has one entry. The table shows fewer than 900,000 distinct CDR3 sequences, with over 20% occurring only once. The germline V and J ends were trimmed by 6 bases and 5 bases, with 14 bases remaining between them. CDR3 length: 13 amino acids. CDR1 is SGHRS, CDR2 YFSETQ, per germline. The same sample was also used in a study of T cells expressing NK-cell markers.

The sequenced sample consisted of PBMCs. This TCR came from a woman under 30 in good health. The chain employs TRBV5-1 and TRBJ1-1; possible D gene TRBD1, 5 bases. CDR3 DNA: TGCGCCAGCAACGGGGGTTGGGGGACTGAAGCTTTCTTT. Translation: CASNGGWGTEAFF.